The 13 T cell receptor beta chains below were found in one sample sequenced in a study of T cell responses to AZD1222 COVID-19 vaccine. The method was immunoSEQ multiplex PCR; TCRdb's version includes in-frame clones alone and lacks a portion of them. This table has around 110,000 clones, roughly 93% appearing once. The sequences come from peripheral blood, collected on day 0 of AZD1222 vaccination. The origin of the receptors is an adult in good health.

This clone was seen once. V gene TRBV12-5 combines with J gene TRBJ2-3; D gene uncertain. This CDR3 contains 15 residues. The V end lost 5 bases, the J end lost 0 bases, and 12 bases lay between the germline ends. The germline CDR1 and CDR2 sequences are LGHNT and FRNRAP. CDR3 DNA sequence: TGTGCTAGTGGTCCGGGCGGCCGTAGCACAGATACGCAGTATTTT. Its protein product is CASGPGGRSTDTQYF. Variable domain in full (rest from reference TRBV12-5 and TRBJ2-3): DARVTQTPRHKVTEMGQEVTMRCQPILGHNTVFWYRQTMMQGLELLAYFRNRAPLDDSGMPKDRFSAEMPDATLATLKIQPSEPRDSAVYFCASGPGGRSTDTQYFGPGTRLTVL.

This clone has only one observation. This chain connects TRBV7-2 to TRBJ2-2; no clear D. The V end was cut by 7 bases, the J end by 3 bases, with 15 bases between. CDR3 length: 15 amino acids. Germline CDR1 and CDR2: SGHTA and FQGNSA. Here the CDR3 DNA reads TGTGCCAGCAACCTCCCGGGCGCCTACACCGGGGAGCTGTTTTTT. It translates to CASNLPGAYTGELFF.

The rearrangement uses TRBV5-4 and TRBJ1-2; TRBD1 agrees at 7 bases. The V segment lost 4 bases and the J segment 5 bases; nucleotides outside the gene matches: 5. CDR3 length equals 13 residues. Per germline, CDR1 SGHNT and CDR2 YYREEE (reference sequence). The CDR3 DNA reads as TGTGCCAGCAGCCTGACAGGGCCTTATGGCTACACCTTC. This sequence encodes CASSLTGPYGYTF.

The chain joins TRBV7-3 to TRBJ2-7; 9 nucleotides match TRBD2. The germline gives CDR1 SGHTA, CDR2 FQGTGA. Trimming removed 5 bases from V and 4 bases from J; junction bases left unmatched: 9. The CDR3 runs 15 residues. DNA of the CDR3: TGTGCCAGCAGCGCAGGTAGCGGGAGTTTGTACGAGCAGTACTTC. It specifies CASSAGSGSLYEQYF.

This rearrangement joins TRBV28 to TRBJ1-5; D is ambiguous. V was trimmed by 6 bases and J by 6 bases, leaving 18 bases between them. Germline CDR1 reads MDHEN; CDR2 reads SYDVKM. CDR3 size: 15 residues. DNA for the CDR3: TGTGCCAGCAGCCCCGGGATAGAGGGTATTCAGCCCCAGCATTTT. The encoded protein is CASSPGIEGIQPQHF.

In DNA form, the CDR3 reads TGCAGCGTTGCGAGTGGAGATGAGCAGTTCTTC. This codes for CSVASGDEQFF. The chain employs TRBV29-1 and TRBJ2-1; D ambiguous. V lost 4 bases to trimming and J lost 8 bases, with 9 bases between them. Germline V lookup: CDR1 SQVTM, CDR2 ANQGSEA. The CDR3 extends over 11 amino acids.

This chain connects TRBV18 to TRBJ2-3; a weak D match, TRBD2 (5 bases). Trimming shortened V by 3 bases and J by 0 bases, and 13 bases separated the two germline ends. The CDR3 length is 16 residues. The V gene's germline CDR1 is KGHSH and CDR2 LQKENI. The CDR3 spells CASSPPGTASTDTQYF. As DNA, the CDR3 is TGTGCCAGCTCACCTCCGGGAACCGCTAGCACAGATACGCAGTATTTT. Full variable domain (remainder filled in from reference TRBV18 and TRBJ2-3): NAGVMQNPRHLVRRRGQEARLRCSPMKGHSHVYWYRQLPEEGLKFMVYLQKENIIDESGMPKERFSAEFPKEGPSILRIQQVVRGDSAAYFCASSPPGTASTDTQYFGPGTRLTVL.

The gene calls are TRBV7-6 and TRBJ1-5; D call uncertain. Trimming took off 1 base at V and 5 bases at J, with 6 bases between the two ends. CDR1 SGHVS and CDR2 FNYEAQ come from the germline V gene. The CDR3 extends over 13 amino acids. The CDR3 nucleotides read TGTGCCAGCAGCTTAGATCAGTATCAGCCCCAGCATTTT. The encoded protein is CASSLDQYQPQHF.

V gene TRBV7-2 combines with J gene TRBJ2-2; D call uncertain. The CDR3 contains 16 residues. V was cut by 3 bases and J by 5 bases, with 16 bases left in between. Germline CDR1 and CDR2: SGHTA and FQGNSA. CDR3 region: CASSFLGPVGTGELFF. For the CDR3, the DNA is TGTGCCAGCAGCTTCTTAGGGCCTGTAGGGACCGGGGAGCTGTTTTTT.

This chain connects TRBV15 to TRBJ2-5; D unresolved. This CDR3 contains 13 residues. The V and J ends lost 5 bases and 5 bases respectively, with 12 bases between them. Germline lookup yields CDR1 LNHNV and CDR2 YYDKDF (reference sequence). The CDR3 protein is CATSRRSRETQYF. The CDR3 bases are TGTGCCACCAGCCGCCGTTCCAGGGAGACCCAGTACTTC.

V usage is TRBV7-7 and J usage is TRBJ1-1; tentative D call: TRBD1 (5 bases). The CDR3 is 13 residues long. Between the trimmed V and J ends, which lost 1 base and 6 bases, there was a span of 9 bases. Germline-derived CDR1 and CDR2 are SSHAT and FNYEAQ (reference sequence). In DNA, the CDR3 is TGTGCCAGCAGCTTAGATCTGGGGGCTGAAGCTTTCTTT. Its protein is CASSLDLGAEAFF.

The V gene is TRBV5-1, the J gene TRBJ1-5; D is perhaps TRBD1 (6 bases). Germline V lookup: CDR1 SGHRS, CDR2 YFSETQ. This CDR3 contains 14 residues. V shed 3 bases and J shed 9 bases, with 16 bases lying between them. CDR3 loop: CASSSQGLDSPQHF. CDR3 DNA: TGCGCCAGCAGCTCTCAGGGGCTTGATTCGCCCCAGCATTTT.

The chain carries TRBV19 and TRBJ1-1, with D unresolved. The V gene lost 5 bases and the J gene lost 3 bases, with 13 bases spanning the gap. Germline loops: CDR1 LNHDA, CDR2 SQIVND (reference sequence). The CDR3 consists of 14 residues. CDR3 sequence reads: CASSPRLRHTEAFF. For the CDR3, the DNA is TGTGCCAGTAGTCCCCGTTTAAGGCACACTGAAGCTTTCTTT.